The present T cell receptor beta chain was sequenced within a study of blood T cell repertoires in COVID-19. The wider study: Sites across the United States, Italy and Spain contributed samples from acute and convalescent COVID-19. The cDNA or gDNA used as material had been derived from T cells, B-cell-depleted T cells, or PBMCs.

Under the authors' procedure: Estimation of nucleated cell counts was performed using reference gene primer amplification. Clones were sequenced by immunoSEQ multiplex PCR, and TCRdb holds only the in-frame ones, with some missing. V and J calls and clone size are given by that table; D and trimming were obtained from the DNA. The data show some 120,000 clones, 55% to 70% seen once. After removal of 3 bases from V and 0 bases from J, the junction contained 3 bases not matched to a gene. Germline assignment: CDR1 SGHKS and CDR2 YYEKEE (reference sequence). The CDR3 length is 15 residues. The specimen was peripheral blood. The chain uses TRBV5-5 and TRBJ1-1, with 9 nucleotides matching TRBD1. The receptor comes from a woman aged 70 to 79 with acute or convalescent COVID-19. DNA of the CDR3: TGTGCCAGCAGCTCAAACAGGGGGCTGAACACTGAAGCTTTCTTT. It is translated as CASSSNRGLNTEAFF.